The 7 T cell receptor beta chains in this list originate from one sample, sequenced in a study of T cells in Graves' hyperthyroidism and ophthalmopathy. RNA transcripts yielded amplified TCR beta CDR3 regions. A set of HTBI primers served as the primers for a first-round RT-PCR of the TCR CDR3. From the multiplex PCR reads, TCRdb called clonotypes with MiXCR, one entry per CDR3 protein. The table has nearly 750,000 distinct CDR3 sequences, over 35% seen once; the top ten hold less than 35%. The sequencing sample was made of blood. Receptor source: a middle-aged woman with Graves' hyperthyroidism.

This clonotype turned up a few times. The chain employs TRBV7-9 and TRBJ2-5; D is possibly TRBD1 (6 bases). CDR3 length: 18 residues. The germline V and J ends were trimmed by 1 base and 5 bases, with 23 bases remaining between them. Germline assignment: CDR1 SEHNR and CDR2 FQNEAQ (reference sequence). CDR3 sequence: CASSLGSGGTGRRETQYF. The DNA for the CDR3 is TGTGCCAGCAGCTTAGGTAGTGGGGGCACAGGGCGTCGGGAGACCCAGTACTTC.

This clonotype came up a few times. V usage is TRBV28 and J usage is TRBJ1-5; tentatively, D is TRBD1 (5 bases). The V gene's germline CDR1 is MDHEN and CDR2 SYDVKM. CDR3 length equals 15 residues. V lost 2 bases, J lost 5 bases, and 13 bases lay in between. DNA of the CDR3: TGTGCCAGCAGTTTAGTCCAGGGTCAAGATCAGCCCCAGCATTTT. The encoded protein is CASSLVQGQDQPQHF.

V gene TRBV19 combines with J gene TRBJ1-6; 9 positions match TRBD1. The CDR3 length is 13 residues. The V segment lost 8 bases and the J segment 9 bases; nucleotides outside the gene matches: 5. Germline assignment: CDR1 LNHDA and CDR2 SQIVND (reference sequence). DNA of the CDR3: TGTGCCAGTTCAAGGACAGGGGTTTCACCCCTCCACTTT. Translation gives CASSRTGVSPLHF.

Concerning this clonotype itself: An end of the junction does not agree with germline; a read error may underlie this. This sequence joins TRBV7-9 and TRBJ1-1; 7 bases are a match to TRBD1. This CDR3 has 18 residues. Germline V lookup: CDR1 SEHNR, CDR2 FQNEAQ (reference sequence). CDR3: CASSRSSGGLGESTEAFF. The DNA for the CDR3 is TGCGCCAGCAGCCGTTCCTCAGGGGGTCTGGGGGAAAGCACTGAAGCTTTCTTT.

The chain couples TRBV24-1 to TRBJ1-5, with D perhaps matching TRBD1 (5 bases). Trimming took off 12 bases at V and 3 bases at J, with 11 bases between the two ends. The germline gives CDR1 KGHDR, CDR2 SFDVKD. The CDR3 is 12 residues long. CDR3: CAHGGDNQPQHF. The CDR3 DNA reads TGTGCCCATGGGGGGGACAATCAGCCCCAGCATTTT.

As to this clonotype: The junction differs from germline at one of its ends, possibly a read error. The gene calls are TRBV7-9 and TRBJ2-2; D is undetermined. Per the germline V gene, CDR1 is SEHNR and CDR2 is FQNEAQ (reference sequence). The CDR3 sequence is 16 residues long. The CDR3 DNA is TGCGCCAGCAGCCGGAAACCCTATGCGAACACCGGGGAGCTGTTTTTT. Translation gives CASSRKPYANTGELFF.

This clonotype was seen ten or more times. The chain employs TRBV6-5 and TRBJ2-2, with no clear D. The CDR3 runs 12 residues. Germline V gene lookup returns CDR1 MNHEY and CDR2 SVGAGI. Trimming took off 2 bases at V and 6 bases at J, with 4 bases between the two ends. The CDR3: CASSYGPGELFF. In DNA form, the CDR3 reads TGTGCCAGCAGTTACGGTCCCGGGGAGCTGTTTTTT.